The sequence of this TCR beta chain was determined in a study of cytotoxic CD8 clonotypes in ibrutinib-treated CLL. General study points: Clonotypes that were public were uncommon, and they contracted or stayed stable on treatment.

The CDR3 spans 19 residues. V was trimmed by 2 bases and J by 3 bases, leaving 25 bases between them. Germline V gene sequence: CDR1 SEHNR, CDR2 FQNEAQ (reference sequence). Target depth was 1 in 200,000 to 1 in 1 million T cells, about 10x per clonotype. Clones were read by immunoSEQ multiplex PCR, and TCRdb kept only the in-frame ones, dropping some. This table has 150,000 to 200,000 clones, around nine tenths appearing once. Worth noting for this clone: Its cognate antigen is unknown.

The sequences come from PBMCs, collected at disease progression, from a patient treated with ibrutinib. The clonotype originates from a human donor with chronic lymphocytic leukemia. The V call is TRBV7-9, the J call TRBJ1-2; D remains ambiguous. CDR3 nucleotides: TGTGCCAGCAGCTTATTGACCCGAATCGGCCAGACATACCACTATGGCTACACCTTC. Its protein is CASSLLTRIGQTYHYGYTF.